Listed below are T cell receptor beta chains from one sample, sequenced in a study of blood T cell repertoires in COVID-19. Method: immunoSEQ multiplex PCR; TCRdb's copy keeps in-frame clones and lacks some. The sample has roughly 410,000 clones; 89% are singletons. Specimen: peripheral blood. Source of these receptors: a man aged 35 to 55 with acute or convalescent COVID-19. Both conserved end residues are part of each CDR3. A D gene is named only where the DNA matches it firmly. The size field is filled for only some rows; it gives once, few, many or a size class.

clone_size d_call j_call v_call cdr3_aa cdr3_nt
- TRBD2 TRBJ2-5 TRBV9 CASSVGGALETQYF TGTGCCAGCAGCGTCGGGGGGGCTTTAGAGACCCAGTACTTC
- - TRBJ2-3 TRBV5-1 CASSFNSDTQYF TGCGCCAGCAGCTTCAATTCAGATACGCAGTATTTT
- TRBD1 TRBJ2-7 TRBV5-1 CASSLLQGSRYEQYF TGCGCCAGCAGCTTATTACAGGGGTCCCGCTACGAGCAGTACTTC
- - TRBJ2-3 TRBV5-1 CASSLLSTDTQYF TGCGCCAGCAGCTTGCTAAGCACAGATACGCAGTATTTT
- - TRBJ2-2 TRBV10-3 CAISEYESTDTGELFF TGTGCCATCAGCGAGTATGAGAGTACCGACACCGGGGAGCTGTTTTTT
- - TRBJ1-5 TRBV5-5 CASSWGDGRPQHF TGTGCCAGCAGCTGGGGCGACGGCCGGCCCCAGCATTTT
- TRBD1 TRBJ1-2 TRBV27 CASSLRGQVYGYTF TGTGCCAGCAGTTTAAGGGGACAGGTGTATGGCTACACCTTC
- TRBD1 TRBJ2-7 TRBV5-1 CASSLEGTGGIYEQYF TGCGCCAGCAGCCTAGAAGGGACAGGGGGTATCTACGAGCAGTACTTC
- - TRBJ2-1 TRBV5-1 CASSLAGSSNEQFF TGCGCCAGCAGCTTGGCGGGGAGCTCCAATGAGCAGTTCTTC
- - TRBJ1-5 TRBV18 CASSRRTESNQPQHF TGTGCCAGCTCTCGGAGGACAGAAAGCAATCAGCCCCAGCATTTT
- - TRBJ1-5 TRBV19 CASSIERSGNQPQHF TGTGCCAGTAGTATTGAACGGTCGGGCAATCAGCCCCAGCATTTT
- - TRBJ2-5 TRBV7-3 CASSLSFQETQYF TGTGCCAGCAGCTTGTCGTTCCAAGAGACCCAGTACTTC
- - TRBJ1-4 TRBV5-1 CASSPFQSGTSTNEKLFF TGCGCCAGCAGCCCTTTCCAGTCTGGTACCTCCACTAATGAAAAACTGTTTTTT
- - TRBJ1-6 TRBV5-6 CASSLAYGGPSPYNSPLHF TGTGCCAGCAGCTTGGCATACGGGGGACCCAGCCCGTATAATTCACCCCTCCACTTT
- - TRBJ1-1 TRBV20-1 CSASRSYYLNTEAFF TGCAGTGCTAGTCGATCCTACTACTTGAACACTGAAGCTTTCTTT
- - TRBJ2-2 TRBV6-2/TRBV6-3 CASSWFLSTSGELFF TGTGCCAGCAGTTGGTTCCTTAGCACCTCCGGGGAGCTGTTTTTT
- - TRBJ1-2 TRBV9 CASSAKGYYGYTF TGTGCCAGCAGCGCCAAGGGGTACTATGGCTACACCTTC
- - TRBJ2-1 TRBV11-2 CASSFQGLYEQFF TGTGCCAGCAGCTTTCAGGGGCTTTATGAGCAGTTCTTC
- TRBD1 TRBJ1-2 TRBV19 CASSARQGPSLNYGYTF TGTGCCAGTAGTGCCCGACAGGGCCCCTCTCTCAACTATGGCTACACCTTC
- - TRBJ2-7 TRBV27 CASSLSSRSEQYF TGTGCCAGCAGTTTATCGAGCAGGTCCGAGCAGTACTTC
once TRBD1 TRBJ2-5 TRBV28 CASSLGGDREIQETQYF TGTGCCAGCAGTTTAGGTGGGGACAGGGAGATCCAAGAGACCCAGTACTTC
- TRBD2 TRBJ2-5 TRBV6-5 CASSMTSGQETQYF TGTGCCAGCAGTATGACTAGCGGGCAAGAGACCCAGTACTTC
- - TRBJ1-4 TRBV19 CASSDPRRGNEKLFF TGTGCCAGTAGTGACCCACGAAGGGGAAATGAAAAACTGTTTTTT